This TCR beta chain derives from a study of T cell responses to AZD1222 COVID-19 vaccine. Turning to this clone: Its antigen remains unidentified.

Study-wide results and limits: Unmutated variant regions reportedly attract nearly half of all spike-specific TCRs. Possibly, clonal diversity was underestimated; donors were largely white British and included more females. Spike was spanned by vaccine-associated CD4 TCRs, which were dominant at 160-218 and 743-854.

Some clones are missing from TCRdb's copy, which holds only in-frame ones; the method was immunoSEQ multiplex PCR. The sample has approximately 97,000 clones, about 88% seen once. The sequencing used peripheral blood, collected on day 0 of AZD1222 vaccination. The source of this sequence is an adult in good health.

The CDR3 protein is CATSDSATNEKLFF. CDR3 nucleotides: TGTGCCACCAGTGATTCTGCAACTAATGAAAAACTGTTTTTT. The chain uses TRBV24-1 and TRBJ1-4; D is ambiguous. The V and J ends lost 2 bases and 0 bases respectively, with 3 bases between them. The germline V gene has CDR1 KGHDR and CDR2 SFDVKD. This CDR3 region has 14 residues.